Each of the 6 T cell receptor beta chains below was sequenced from the same sample in a study of CD8+ T cells in alopecia areata. Extracted RNA was reverse transcribed, and the resulting cDNA served as sequencing template. Sequenced by immunoSEQ multiplex PCR; TCRdb stores in-frame clones only, minus some. Altogether some 150,000 clones are present, more than 55% being singletons, with the ten largest covering 35% to 40%. Sequenced sample: CD8+ T cells sorted from blood. These receptors were collected from a human donor in good health.

The V gene is TRBV7-9, the J gene TRBJ2-7; D may be TRBD1 (5 bases). The CDR3 runs to 13 residues. Germline-derived CDR1 and CDR2 are SEHNR and FQNEAQ (reference sequence). V lost 7 bases and J lost 3, with 13 bases in between. CDR3 sequence reads: CASTEDSLYEQYF. The CDR3, as DNA: TGTGCCAGCACCGAAGACAGTCTCTACGAGCAGTACTTC. Complete variable domain (other parts from reference TRBV7-9 and TRBJ2-7): DTGVSQNPRHKITKRGQNVTFRCDPISEHNRLYWYRQTLGQGPEFLTYFQNEAQLEKSRLLSDRFSAERPKGSFSTLEIQRTEQGDSAMYLCASTEDSLYEQYFGPGTRLTVT.

The chain recombines TRBV9 with TRBJ2-7; 7 nucleotides align to TRBD2. CDR3 length equals 15 residues. The germline V gene has CDR1 SGDLS and CDR2 YYNGEE. V lost 1 base to trimming and J lost 0 bases; unmatched junction nucleotides: 4. The CDR3 sequence: CASSVSGGLSYEQYF. The CDR3 coding sequence is TGTGCCAGCAGCGTATCGGGGGGACTCTCCTACGAGCAGTACTTC.

For the CDR3, the DNA is TGTGCCAGCAGCGTAGGGGGCGCGGCCGGGGAGCTGTTTTTT. Translating it yields CASSVGGAAGELFF. V usage is TRBV9 and J usage is TRBJ2-2; a possible D gene is TRBD1 (5 bases). The CDR3 has 14 amino acids. The V end was cut by 0 bases, the J end by 6 bases, with 9 bases between. From germline, CDR1 is SGDLS and CDR2 YYNGEE.

The V call is TRBV7-9, the J call TRBJ2-7; D is possibly TRBD2 (6 bases). The CDR3 totals 15 residues. The V and J ends lost 5 bases and 7 bases respectively, with 21 bases between them. Germline lookup yields CDR1 SEHNR and CDR2 FQNEAQ (reference sequence). CDR3 nucleotides: TGTGCCAGCAGCCCAACCCTGGGTCCGGAGGGGGAGCAGTACTTC. Translation gives CASSPTLGPEGEQYF.

V gene TRBV30 combines with J gene TRBJ2-5; 7 bases align to TRBD1. The CDR3 totals 14 residues. The germline V gene has CDR1 GTSNPN and CDR2 SVGIG (reference sequence). Trimming removed 2 bases from V and 2 bases from J; junction bases left unmatched: 5. Written as DNA, the CDR3 is TGTGCCTGGAGTCCTCCGGGACAGCAAGAGACCCAGTACTTC. Translating it yields CAWSPPGQQETQYF.

The chain combines TRBV23-1 with TRBJ2-2, with D unclear. TRBV23-1 carries the ORF label, with uncertain function. This CDR3 is built from 12 residues. Trimming removed 4 bases from V and 3 bases from J, with 3 bases in between. CDR3 residues: CASSLDTGELFF. The CDR3 bases are TGCGCCAGCAGTCTGGACACCGGGGAGCTGTTTTTT.